The T cell receptor beta chain described here comes from a study of T cell changes during pregnancy in multiple sclerosis. Assay: immunoSEQ multiplex PCR; the TCRdb copy retains only in-frame clones and omits some. This sample has around 40,000 clones, with roughly nine tenths found just once. Per germline, CDR1 SGHRS and CDR2 YFSETQ. The CDR3 has 16 amino acids. Trimming took 0 bases from V and 2 from J, leaving 14 bases between them. The sample in question was CD4+ T cells from peripheral blood mononuclear cells, obtained in the third trimester of pregnancy. The chain carries TRBV5-1 and TRBJ1-2; D is possibly TRBD1 (6 bases). The clonotype was recovered from a female donor in good health, enrolled as a control in a pregnancy study. The CDR3 is CASSLGLQGVNYGYTF. CDR3 in DNA: TGCGCCAGCAGCTTGGGGTTACAGGGAGTCAACTATGGCTACACCTTC.